The clone carrying this TCR beta chain came up many times. Antigen: not known. The data were taken from a study of naive and memory T cell subsets. Study-level points and caveats: Over 95% of naive TCR sequences appeared only once after error correction, unlike memory subsets. Possibly reflecting memory cells re-expressing CD45RA, a few larger clonotypes occurred in naive repertoires, especially CD8.

The beta constant-region primer was an equimolar mix of two oligonucleotides covering TRBC1 and TRBC2. Nested alpha and beta constant-region primers with the SP2 primer drove four PCR rounds on ligated cDNA. TCRdb reprocessed the UMI-ligation and nested PCR reads with MiXCR, giving one entry per CDR3 protein. The sample lists over 80,000 distinct CDR3 sequences; around 10% were seen once. This CDR3 spans 19 amino acids. This receptor was obtained from a human donor in good health. The V call is TRBV21-1, the J call TRBJ2-7; the table's D call, TRBD2, has no DNA check behind it. TRBV21-1 is flagged as a pseudogene. The sample taken for sequencing was naive CD4+ T cells from blood. CDR3 amino acids: CASSSPAPDGTPQTYEQYF. The DNA for the CDR3 is TGTGCCAGCAGCAGCCCTGCACCGGATGGGACTCCACAAACCTACGAGCAGTACTTC.